This T cell receptor beta chain came from a study of T cell responses to AZD1222 COVID-19 vaccine. Findings of the study overall: Regions 160-218 and 743-854 held dominance among vaccine-associated CD4 TCRs, which spanned spike. Donors in the cohort were predominantly white British and more often female, and clonal diversity was possibly underestimated. Unmutated variant regions reportedly attract nearly half of all spike-specific TCRs.

Second-dose schedules of about 4 or about 12 weeks were combined. Libraries were prepared by immunoSEQ multiplex PCR; TCRdb keeps only in-frame clonotypes and omits some of them. The top ten hold 1.5% to 2% of the sample, which has some 180,000 clones, roughly nine tenths seen once. Trimming took 5 bases from V and 4 from J, leaving 6 bases between them. The CDR3 is 13 residues long. Germline V gene sequence: CDR1 MNHEY, CDR2 SMNVEV (reference sequence). As concerns this clone: Antigen: not known.

This clonotype was obtained from an adult who received the AZD1222 COVID-19 vaccine. The chain couples TRBV27 to TRBJ1-6; maybe TRBD1 (5 bases). The sequences come from peripheral blood, collected 28 days after the second AZD1222 dose. In DNA, the CDR3 is TGTGCCAGCAGTGGGACGTATAATTCACCCCTCCACTTT. This gives the protein CASSGTYNSPLHF.